This T cell receptor beta chain stems from a study of OX40 agonist ivuxolimab in advanced cancers. About the study: Dose-escalation patients' cancers were hepatocellular carcinoma, melanoma, renal cell or head and neck cancer. Prior anti-PD-1, anti-PD-L1 or anti-CTLA-4 therapy did not bar entry, and about 40% had some. Three patients, one with hepatocellular carcinoma and two with cutaneous melanoma, achieved partial responses.

Germline CDR1 and CDR2: KGHSH and LQKENI. V lost 1 base, J lost 8 bases, and 17 bases lay in between. The CDR3 loop spans 15 amino acids. This clone was seen only once. Sequencing used immunoSEQ multiplex PCR; TCRdb keeps in-frame clones, though not all of them. The sample records 79,000 or so clones, roughly nine tenths being singletons. The TCR comes from an adult with an advanced solid tumor such as melanoma, head and neck, liver or kidney cancer. The source material was CD4+ or CD8+ T cells sorted from blood, sampled in a trial of the OX40 agonist ivuxolimab. J is TRBJ1-2 and V is TRBV18; D ambiguous. The CDR3 sequence is CASSPLGEIGRGYTF. In nucleotides, the CDR3 is TGTGCCAGCTCACCACTGGGCGAGATAGGAAGGGGCTACACCTTC.